This T cell receptor (beta chain) stems from a study of early T cells in non-severe SARS-CoV-2 infection (dated by TCRdb to 2020 to 2023). As for the study more broadly: Because TCR sequencing was done on bulk RNA from unsorted whole blood, the alpha and beta chains could not be paired. Broader findings and caveats from the paper: Matching against VDJdb was skewed toward anti-spike CD8 responses, likely underestimated virus-specific expansions, and missed private and CD4 specificities.

To prepare the library, 5' RACE was applied. Sequencing relied on a NextSeq 500. In the TCR library protocol, unique molecular identifiers were attached to individual cDNA molecules to correct for PCR bias and sequencing error. Both TCR alpha and beta chains were sequenced, and tight co-correlation was observed between alpha and beta sequence abundances in each sample. From the authors' description of their analysis: Decombinator V4 was used to perform V gene, J gene and CDR3 annotation of TCR sequences. Expanded TCRs were defined as changing significantly between any two time points under a Poisson model with p below 0.0001. TCR abundances were normalised to the total number of TCRs sequenced in each sample and reported as counts per million. MAIT TCRs were defined by TRAV1-2 paired with TRAJ12, TRAJ20 or TRAJ33, and iNKT TCRs by TRAV10 paired with TRAJ18. VDJdb, accessed on 1 November 2021, was searched for TCRs annotated for CMV, EBV and SARS-CoV-2, and TCRs annotated for more than one antigen were excluded. The public reads were reprocessed in TCRdb via fastp at Q25 and MiXCR, keeping in-frame beta chains. Each record represents a unique CDR3 protein, reported with the most common genes and DNA among its rows. For this entry, the V and J calls and clone size follow TCRdb and not the study's own pipeline. The sample table records 98,000 or so distinct CDR3 sequences; roughly 11% of these occur just once. The ten largest clonotypes hold 4.5% to 5.5% of the sample.

The CDR3 spans 14 residues, from the cysteine through the phenylalanine. Only the CDR3 region is kept as DNA, spanning 42 bases read in frame from base 1. V is pared back by 9 bases and J by 2 bases, with 17 bases lying between the germline termini. This clonotype was observed a handful of times. It has no known antigen specificity. One base away there is no much larger clone; base qualities are not given. Set within a cohort of healthcare workers in London, UK, this nested case-control study involved weekly PCR testing of nasopharyngeal swabs along with blood sampling. Healthcare workers were recruited during the week of the UK lockdown, between 23 and 31 March 2020, and followed weekly for up to 16 weeks.

The sequenced sample consisted of whole blood. This receptor was identified in an adult who was a healthcare worker with PCR-confirmed SARS-CoV-2 infection or an uninfected control (not recorded which). Recombination joined TRBV12-3 or TRBV12-4 with TRBJ2-7, with TRBD1 perhaps the D gene, on 5 matching bases. The DNA is as follows: TGTGCCAGTGCAGGGTCCCTCCTAGCCTACGAGCAGTACTTC. Its product reads: CASAGSLLAYEQYF.